This T cell receptor beta chain was identified during a study of T-cell memory formation after mild COVID-19 (dated by TCRdb to about 2021). General notes on the study: TCR sequence clusters from the two donors were largely donor specific. Longitudinal TCRalpha and TCRbeta repertoire sequencing tracked T-cell clones expanding and contracting after mild COVID-19 in two donors. The cohort was made up of two young adult volunteers, one female and one male, who were previously healthy. Summary of the overall study and its limitations: Balanced CD4/CD8 phenotypes were observed for clones contracting from day 15 to 85, whereas a bias towards CD4+ was observed for a second wave of clones expanding from day 15 to 37. Some responding clones were found in pre-infection memory, which suggests that pre-existing cross-reactive memory T cells took part in the SARS-CoV-2 response. Contracting CD4+ clones turned up mainly in the CM and EM memory subsets, whereas EMRA was where CD8+ clones were enriched. The second-wave clones that peaked on day 37 were not confirmed to be SARS-CoV-2 specific. Only a couple of mild cases were covered by the study, and larger cohorts that include severe cases with pre-infection samples were considered necessary.

This clonotype has a count of ten or more. The antigen this receptor binds is unknown. Base qualities are not provided; no much larger clone lies one nucleotide away. PBMCs were isolated by Ficoll-Paque density gradient centrifugation. The sequencer listed for this sample is Illumina NovaSeq 6000. TCRalpha and TCRbeta cDNA libraries were constructed by 5'RACE with constant-segment primers, with sample barcodes and unique molecular identifiers being introduced. Trizol reagent was used to extract RNA from every sample. Library amplification was performed in two PCR steps, and a second sample barcode and Illumina TruSeq adapters were introduced in the second step. Sequencing of libraries was performed on an Illumina NovaSeq with 2 x 150 bp paired-end reads. The original pipeline was this. The reads were demultiplexed and collapsed into UMI-guided consensus sequences using migec v1.2.7. Using mixcr v2.1.11, UMI consensuses were aligned to TRA and TRB V and J templates and then assembled into clonotypes. Clonotypes were classified as expanded or contracted when called significant by both edgeR and NoisET, with noise models trained on biological replicates. For edgeR calls, the thresholds were a false discovery rate-adjusted p below 0.01 and a log2 fold-change of 1. As an exploratory analysis of dynamics, max-normalized trajectories of the 1000 most abundant clonotypes were examined with PCA combined with hierarchical clustering. Separately sequenced CD4+ and CD8+ repertoires were used to assign a CD4 or CD8 phenotype to each responding clone. TCRdb reprocessing: public reads trimmed at Q25 with fastp, clones called with MiXCR, in-frame beta chains kept. Rows are combined by CDR3 protein, so each entry shows the most common genes and DNA. What appears here as the V and J calls and clone size reflects TCRdb's work, not the paper's. The sample table contains about 420,000 distinct CDR3 sequences; only one count was recorded for about a quarter of them. Together, the top ten hold roughly 14% of the sample.

The clonotype was recovered from an adult woman who had mild COVID-19 (a few samples of this study predate the infection). The sample titles of this study are shuffled in the database, so cell type and time point are left out; the donor was told from shared clones. Input material: PBMCs or a T cell subset sorted from them (not recorded which).

CDR3 region: CAWRGVGFNSPLHF. The nucleotide sequence is TGTGCCTGGAGGGGAGTAGGGTTTAATTCACCCCTCCACTTT. This chain joins TRBV30 to TRBJ1-6, with the identity of the D gene unclear. CDR1 and CDR2 are drawn from the germline V gene (reference sequence): GTSNPN, SVGIG. The CDR3 runs 14 amino acids, cysteine and phenylalanine included. Only the CDR3 region is kept as DNA, spanning 42 bases read in frame from base 1. V is cut by 3 bases and J by 6 bases, and the space between the germline ends is 12 bases.